This TCR beta chain was recovered during a study of T cells expressing NK-cell markers. Looking at the study overall: Sorted CD3+CD56+NKG2C+, CD3+CD56+NKG2C- and CD3+CD56-NKG2C+ T-cell subsets were beta-chain profiled. Eight donors were sequenced, seven testing HCMV-seropositive and one testing seronegative. Study-level points and caveats: Leadership of the CD3+CD56-NKG2C+ fraction also belonged to these clonotypes in several donors. What remained unclear was the HCMV specificity of expanded NKG2C+ T cell clones.

For each CDR3 protein, TCRdb gives one entry from its re-call of the 5' RACE reads, without DNA. This repertoire includes fewer than 550,000 distinct CDR3 sequences. CDR3 length: 17 amino acids. From germline, CDR1 is MNHEY and CDR2 SVGAGI. As to this clonotype: Its specificity is unknown.

The sequence came from a woman in her forties or fifties in good health. The rearrangement uses TRBV6-5 and TRBJ1-2; the D call from TCRdb, TRBD1, cannot be confirmed without DNA. Sequencing was done on a sample of blood T cells: a sorted CD56 or NKG2C T cell subset, CD4+ or CD8+ T cells, or bulk PBMC T cells (not recorded which). CDR3: CASTPTHSPGQGNGYTF.